This TCR beta chain is from a study of T cells in Graves' hyperthyroidism and ophthalmopathy. Clinical symptoms, serum thyroxine, TRAb, thyroid ultrasound and orbital computed tomography informed diagnoses. Whole-study findings and limits: Most expanded thyroid clonotypes above 0.001 recurred in blood.

RNA transcripts gave rise to amplified TCR beta CDR3 regions. TCR CDR3 underwent first-round RT-PCR with the HTBI primer set. TCRdb recomputed calls from the multiplex PCR reads with MiXCR, one row per CDR3 protein. The table includes some 500,000 distinct CDR3 sequences, about 16% detected once. Trimming shortened V by 10 bases and J by 0 bases, and 12 bases separated the two germline ends. CDR3 size: 14 residues. This clonotype was observed many times. The target antigen is unknown. The chain uses TRBV12-3 or TRBV12-4 and TRBJ1-4; TRBD1 might be the D (6 bases). The sample taken for sequencing was blood. This clonotype was sampled from a woman aged 30 to 39 with Graves' ophthalmopathy. CDR3 bases: TGTGCCACTGCCAGGGGTTCAACTAATGAAAAACTGTTTTTT. Its protein is CATARGSTNEKLFF.